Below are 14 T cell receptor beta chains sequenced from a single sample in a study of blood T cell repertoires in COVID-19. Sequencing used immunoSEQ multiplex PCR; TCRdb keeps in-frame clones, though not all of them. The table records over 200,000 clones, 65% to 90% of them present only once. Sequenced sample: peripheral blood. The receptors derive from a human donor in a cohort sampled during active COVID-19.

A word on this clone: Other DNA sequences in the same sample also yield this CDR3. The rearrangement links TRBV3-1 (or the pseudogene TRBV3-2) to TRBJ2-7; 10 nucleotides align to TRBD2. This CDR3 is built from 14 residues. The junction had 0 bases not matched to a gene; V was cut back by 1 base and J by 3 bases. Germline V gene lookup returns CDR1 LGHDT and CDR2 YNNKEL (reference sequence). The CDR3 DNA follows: TGTGCCAGCAGCCAAGGACTAGCGGGCTACGAGCAGTACTTC. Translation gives CASSQGLAGYEQYF.

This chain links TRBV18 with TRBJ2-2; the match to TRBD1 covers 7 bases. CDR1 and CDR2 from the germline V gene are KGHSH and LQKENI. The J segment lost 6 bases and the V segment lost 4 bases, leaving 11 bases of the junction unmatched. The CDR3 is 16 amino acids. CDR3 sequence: CASSRTGMSGAGELFF. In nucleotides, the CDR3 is TGTGCCAGCTCACGGACAGGAATGAGTGGGGCCGGGGAGCTGTTTTTT.

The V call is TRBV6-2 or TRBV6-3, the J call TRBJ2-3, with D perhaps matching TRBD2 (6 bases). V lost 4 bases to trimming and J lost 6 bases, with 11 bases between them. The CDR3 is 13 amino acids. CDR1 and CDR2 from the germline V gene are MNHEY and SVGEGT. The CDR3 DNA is TGTGCCAGCAGTTGGGGCCGGGGGGATACGCAGTATTTT. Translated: CASSWGRGDTQYF.

The CDR3 spells CASRMTSGRESAQYF. CDR3 bases: TGTGCCAGCAGAATGACTAGCGGGAGGGAGTCTGCGCAGTATTTT. This chain connects TRBV7-8 to TRBJ2-3, with 14 bases lining up with TRBD2. After removal of 6 bases from V and 10 bases from J, the junction contained 9 bases not matched to a gene. Looked up from germline, CDR1 is SGHVS and CDR2 is FQNEAQ. The CDR3 is 15 residues long.

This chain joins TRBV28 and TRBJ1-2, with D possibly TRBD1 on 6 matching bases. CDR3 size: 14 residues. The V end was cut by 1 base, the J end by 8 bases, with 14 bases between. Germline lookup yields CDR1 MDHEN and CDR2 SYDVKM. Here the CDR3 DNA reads TGTGCCAGCAGTTTATTCCCGGACAGATGGGGCTACACCTTC. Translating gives CASSLFPDRWGYTF.

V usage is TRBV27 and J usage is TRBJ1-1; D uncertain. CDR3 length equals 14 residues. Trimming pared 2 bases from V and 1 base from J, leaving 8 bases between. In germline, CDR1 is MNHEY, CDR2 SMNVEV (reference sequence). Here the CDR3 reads CASSLRHRNTEAFF. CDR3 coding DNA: TGTGCCAGCAGTTTACGTCACAGGAACACTGAAGCTTTCTTT.

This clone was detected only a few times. The CDR3 DNA reads as TGTGCCAGCAGCGCCTACTTCACAGATACGCAGTATTTT. Translation: CASSAYFTDTQYF. V gene TRBV9 combines with J gene TRBJ2-3; no firm D call. Trimming removed 3 bases at V and 2 bases at J, with 7 bases between. CDR1 is SGDLS, CDR2 YYNGEE, per germline. CDR3 length: 13 amino acids.

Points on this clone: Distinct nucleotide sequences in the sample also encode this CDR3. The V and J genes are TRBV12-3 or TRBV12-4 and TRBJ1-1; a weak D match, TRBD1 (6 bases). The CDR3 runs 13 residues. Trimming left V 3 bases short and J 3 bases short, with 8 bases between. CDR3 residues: CASSLKGDTEAFF. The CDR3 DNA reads TGTGCCAGCAGTTTGAAGGGGGACACTGAAGCTTTCTTT.

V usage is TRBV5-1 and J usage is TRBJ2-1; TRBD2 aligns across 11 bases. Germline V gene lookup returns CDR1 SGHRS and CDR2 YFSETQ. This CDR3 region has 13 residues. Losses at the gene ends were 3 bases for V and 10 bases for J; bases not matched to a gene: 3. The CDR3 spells CASSSGTSGEQFF. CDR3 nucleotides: TGCGCCAGCAGCTCCGGGACTAGCGGCGAGCAGTTCTTC.

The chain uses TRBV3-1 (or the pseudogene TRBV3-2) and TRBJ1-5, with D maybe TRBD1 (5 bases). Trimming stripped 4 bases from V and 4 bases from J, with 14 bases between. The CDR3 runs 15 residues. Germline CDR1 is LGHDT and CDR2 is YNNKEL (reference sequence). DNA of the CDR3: TGTGCCAGCAGCCTCTACTTCGGGGGGAATCAGCCCCAGCATTTT. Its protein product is CASSLYFGGNQPQHF.

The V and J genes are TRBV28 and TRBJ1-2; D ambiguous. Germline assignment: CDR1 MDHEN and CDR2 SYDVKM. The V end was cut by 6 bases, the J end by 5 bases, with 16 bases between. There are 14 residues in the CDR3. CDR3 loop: CASSPTVPKYGYTF. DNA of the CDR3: TGTGCCAGCAGCCCCACGGTCCCAAAATATGGCTACACCTTC.

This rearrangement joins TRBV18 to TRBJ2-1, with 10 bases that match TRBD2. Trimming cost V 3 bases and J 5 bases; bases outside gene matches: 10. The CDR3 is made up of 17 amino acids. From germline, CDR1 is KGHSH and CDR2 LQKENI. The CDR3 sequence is CASSPGIAGGLDNEQFF. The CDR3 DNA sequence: TGTGCCAGCTCACCGGGAATAGCGGGAGGCCTCGACAATGAGCAGTTCTTC.

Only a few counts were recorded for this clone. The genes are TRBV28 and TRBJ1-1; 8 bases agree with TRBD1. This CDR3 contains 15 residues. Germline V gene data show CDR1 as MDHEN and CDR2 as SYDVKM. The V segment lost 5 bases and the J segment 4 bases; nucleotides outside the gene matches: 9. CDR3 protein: CASSPGTGTPTEAFF. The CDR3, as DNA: TGTGCCAGCAGTCCCGGGACAGGAACTCCCACTGAAGCTTTCTTT.

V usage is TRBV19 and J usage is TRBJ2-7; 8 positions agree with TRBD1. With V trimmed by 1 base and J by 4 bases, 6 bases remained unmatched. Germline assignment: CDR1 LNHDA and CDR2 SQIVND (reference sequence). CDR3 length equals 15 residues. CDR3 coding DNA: TGTGCCAGTAGTATAGCGGGACAGGTGGTTTACGAGCAGTACTTC. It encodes CASSIAGQVVYEQYF.